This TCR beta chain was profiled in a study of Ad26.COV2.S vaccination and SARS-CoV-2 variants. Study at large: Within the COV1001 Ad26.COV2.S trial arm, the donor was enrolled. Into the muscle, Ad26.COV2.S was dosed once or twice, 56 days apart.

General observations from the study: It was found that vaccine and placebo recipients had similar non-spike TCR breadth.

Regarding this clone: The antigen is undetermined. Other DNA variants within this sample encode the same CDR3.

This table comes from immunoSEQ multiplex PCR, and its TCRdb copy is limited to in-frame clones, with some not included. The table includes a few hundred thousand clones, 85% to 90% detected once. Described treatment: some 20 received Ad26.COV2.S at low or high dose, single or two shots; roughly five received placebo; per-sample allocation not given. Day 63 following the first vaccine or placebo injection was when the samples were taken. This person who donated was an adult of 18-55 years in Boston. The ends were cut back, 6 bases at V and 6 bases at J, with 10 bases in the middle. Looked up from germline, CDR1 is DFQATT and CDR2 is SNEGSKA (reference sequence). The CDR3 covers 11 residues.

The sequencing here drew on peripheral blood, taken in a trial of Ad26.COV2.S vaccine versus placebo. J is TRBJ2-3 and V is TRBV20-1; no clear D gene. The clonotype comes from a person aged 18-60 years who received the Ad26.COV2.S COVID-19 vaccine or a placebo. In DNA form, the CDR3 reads TGCAGTGCGGCCCCTAGGGATACGCAGTATTTT. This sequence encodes CSAAPRDTQYF.